Listed below are T cell receptor beta chains from one sample, sequenced in a study of T-cell reconstitution after alpha-beta-depleted transplantation in children. TCRdb re-called the PCR reads through MiXCR, storing one row per CDR3 protein. Of approximately 800,000 distinct CDR3 sequences detected, under 20% appear once; the ten largest clones hold around 5.3%. Sample: PBMCs, mostly from graft donor cells, taken 360 days after TCRalphabeta/CD19-depleted stem cell transplant. The source is a male patient between 5 and 17 years old who had a stem cell transplant for acute lymphoblastic leukemia, so the T cells may come from the graft donor. Both conserved end residues are part of each CDR3. D genes are given only for firm matches. Expanded clones are given a class, and other clones once, few, many or no size at all.

abundance: many; v_gene: TRBV12-3/TRBV12-4; j_gene: TRBJ2-3; d_gene: -; CDR3nt: TGTGCCAGCAGGGTAACAGGGTCAGATACGCAGTATTTT; CDR3aa: CASRVTGSDTQYF
abundance: -; v_gene: TRBV9; j_gene: TRBJ1-1; d_gene: -; CDR3nt: TGTGCCAGCAGCTCCCATCGACAGATTGAAGCTTTCTTT; CDR3aa: CASSSHRQIEAFF
abundance: -; v_gene: TRBV9; j_gene: TRBJ2-3; d_gene: -; CDR3nt: TGTGCCAGCAGCCCCGAGATCCCAGATACGCAGTATTTT; CDR3aa: CASSPEIPDTQYF
abundance: -; v_gene: TRBV27; j_gene: TRBJ1-1; d_gene: -; CDR3nt: TGTGCCAGCAGTTTAACAACCCGGGGGGTGGCGAACACTGAAGCTTTCTTT; CDR3aa: CASSLTTRGVANTEAFF
abundance: -; v_gene: TRBV12-3/TRBV12-4; j_gene: TRBJ1-2; d_gene: -; CDR3nt: TGTGCCAGCAGTTTGGGTTCCAGGGGTACCTCTAACTATGGCTACACCTTC; CDR3aa: CASSLGSRGTSNYGYTF
abundance: few; v_gene: TRBV5-1; j_gene: TRBJ2-3; d_gene: TRBD1; CDR3nt: TGCGCCAGCACCTCCCTCTCTCCGGGACAGGAAAGCACAGATACGCAGTATTTT; CDR3aa: CASTSLSPGQESTDTQYF
abundance: few; v_gene: TRBV5-1; j_gene: TRBJ2-2; d_gene: -; CDR3nt: TGCGCCAGCAGCTTACCGACAATCTTCCCCGGGGAGCTGTTTTTT; CDR3aa: CASSLPTIFPGELFF
abundance: -; v_gene: TRBV14; j_gene: TRBJ2-3; d_gene: TRBD1; CDR3nt: TGTGCCAGCAGCCCAGGGCGGACAGGGCGGAATACGCAGTATTTT; CDR3aa: CASSPGRTGRNTQYF
abundance: few; v_gene: TRBV12-3/TRBV12-4; j_gene: TRBJ2-3; d_gene: TRBD2; CDR3nt: TGTGCCAGCAGTTTAGTCGGACTAGCGGGAGTATCAGATACGCAGTATTTT; CDR3aa: CASSLVGLAGVSDTQYF
abundance: many; v_gene: TRBV10-3; j_gene: TRBJ2-1; d_gene: TRBD2; CDR3nt: TGTGCCATCAGTGGGGGCGGGAGGAGTTACAATGAGCAGTTCTTC; CDR3aa: CAISGGGRSYNEQFF
abundance: few; v_gene: TRBV5-1; j_gene: TRBJ1-5; d_gene: -; CDR3nt: TGCGCCAGCAGATTAGGCGACAATCAGCCCCAGCATTTT; CDR3aa: CASRLGDNQPQHF
abundance: few; v_gene: TRBV12-3/TRBV12-4; j_gene: TRBJ1-5; d_gene: -; CDR3nt: TGTGCCAGCAGGTTGGGGGAAAGCAATCAGCCCCAGCATTTT; CDR3aa: CASRLGESNQPQHF
abundance: many; v_gene: TRBV5-1; j_gene: TRBJ2-6; d_gene: TRBD1; CDR3nt: TGCGCCAGCAGCTTTCGGACAGGTCTATTCTCTGGGGCCAACGTCCTGACTTTC; CDR3aa: CASSFRTGLFSGANVLTF
abundance: -; v_gene: TRBV6-5; j_gene: TRBJ2-2; d_gene: -; CDR3nt: TGTGCCAGCATCTTAGGGAACTCAGGGGTGAGGACCGGGGAGCTGTTTTTT; CDR3aa: CASILGNSGVRTGELFF
abundance: -; v_gene: TRBV12-3/TRBV12-4; j_gene: TRBJ2-7; d_gene: TRBD1; CDR3nt: TGTGCCAGCAGTTCCCGACAGGGAAGCTCCTACGAGCAGTACTTC; CDR3aa: CASSSRQGSSYEQYF